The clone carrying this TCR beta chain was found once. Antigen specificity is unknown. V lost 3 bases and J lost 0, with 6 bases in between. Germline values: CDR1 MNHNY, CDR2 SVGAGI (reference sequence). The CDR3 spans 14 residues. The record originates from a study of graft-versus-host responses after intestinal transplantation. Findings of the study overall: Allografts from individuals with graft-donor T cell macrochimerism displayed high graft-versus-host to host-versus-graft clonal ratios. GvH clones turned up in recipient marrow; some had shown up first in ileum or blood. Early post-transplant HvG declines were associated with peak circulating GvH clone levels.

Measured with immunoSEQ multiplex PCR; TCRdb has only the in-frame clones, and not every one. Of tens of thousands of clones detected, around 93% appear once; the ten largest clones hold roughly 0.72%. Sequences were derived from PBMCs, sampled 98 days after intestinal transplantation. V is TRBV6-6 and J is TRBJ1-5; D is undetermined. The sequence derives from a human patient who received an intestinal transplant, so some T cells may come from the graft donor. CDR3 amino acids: CASSYRFSNQPQHF. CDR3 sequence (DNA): TGTGCCAGCAGTTATCGGTTTAGCAATCAGCCCCAGCATTTT.